The next 30 T cell receptor beta chains were all read from a single sample in a study of cytomegalovirus exposure and HLA in healthy donors. In the PCR, 60 Vbeta and 13 Jbeta primers were used. Profiling relied on immunoSEQ multiplex PCR, and the TCRdb table lists in-frame clones only, not all of them. The profile shows 200,000 or so clones, more than 85% of them singletons. Material: PBMCs. These receptors were collected from a girl under three years old in good health and CMV-seronegative.

The J gene is TRBJ2-3, the V gene TRBV7-9; D is ambiguous. This CDR3 has 14 amino acids. In germline, CDR1 is SEHNR, CDR2 FQNEAQ (reference sequence). V was clipped by 4 bases and J by 7 bases, with 15 bases between them. The CDR3 sequence: CASSYASAQNTQYF. CDR3 in DNA: TGTGCCAGCAGCTATGCCAGCGCCCAAAATACGCAGTATTTT.

The chain couples TRBV5-4 to TRBJ2-3; a possible D gene is TRBD2 (5 bases). In germline, CDR1 is SGHNT, CDR2 YYREEE (reference sequence). The CDR3 sequence is 13 residues long. The V gene lost 0 bases and the J gene lost 4 bases, with 6 bases spanning the gap. The CDR3 DNA follows: TGTGCCAGCAGCTTGGTGGGAGCAGATACGCAGTATTTT. It translates to CASSLVGADTQYF.

The gene calls are TRBV4-3 and TRBJ1-3, with D unresolved. Germline CDR1 and CDR2: LGHNA and YSLEER. This CDR3 contains 13 residues. Trimming left V 4 bases short and J 4 bases short, with 8 bases between. The CDR3 sequence is CASSPKNGNTIYF. The DNA of the CDR3 is TGCGCCAGCAGCCCTAAAAACGGAAACACCATATATTTT.

This clone came up once. This chain links TRBV19 with TRBJ1-2; the D gene is possibly TRBD1 (5 bases). Trimming left V 7 bases short and J 2 bases short, with 20 bases between. Per the germline V gene, CDR1 is LNHDA and CDR2 is SQIVND (reference sequence). The length of the CDR3 is 16 residues. CDR3 protein: CASKQALRVGNYGYTF. The CDR3 region has the DNA TGTGCCAGTAAACAGGCTTTACGTGTGGGAAACTATGGCTACACCTTC.

This clone was counted only a few times. The J gene is TRBJ2-2, the V gene TRBV5-6, with 9 bases matching TRBD2. The CDR3 spans 19 residues. Germline V gene sequence: CDR1 SGHDT, CDR2 YYEEEE. The J segment lost 1 base and the V segment lost 0 bases, leaving 10 bases of the junction unmatched. The CDR3 DNA is TGTGCCAGCAGCTTGGCCCGCTCCTCTAGCGGGATGAACACCGGGGAGCTGTTTTTT. This sequence encodes CASSLARSSSGMNTGELFF.

The V call is TRBV4-2, the J call TRBJ1-2; 10 nucleotides agree with TRBD1. CDR3 length: 16 residues. The germline V gene has CDR1 LGHNA and CDR2 YNFKEQ. V shed 4 bases, J shed 4 bases, and the junction held 9 bases outside the gene matches. CDR3: CASSRDRGPNFYGYTF. The CDR3 coding sequence is TGTGCCAGCAGCCGGGACAGGGGCCCTAATTTCTATGGCTACACCTTC.

The table lists this clone with a few counts. V gene TRBV2 combines with J gene TRBJ2-3; no clear D. The CDR3 extends over 14 amino acids. With 8 bases removed from V and 2 bases from J, the gap between germline ends came to 14 bases. Germline V gene data show CDR1 as SNHLY and CDR2 as FYNNEI. In DNA, the CDR3 is TGTGCCAGCCTGGCCAGGTACTCCACAGATACGCAGTATTTT. Protein product: CASLARYSTDTQYF.

The chain is built from TRBV5-8 and TRBJ1-1, with a possible D match to TRBD1 (6 bases). CDR3 length: 16 amino acids. Germline CDR1 reads SGHTS; CDR2 reads YDEGEE. Deletions cut 1 base from V and 4 bases from J, with 17 bases between. CDR3 sequence reads: CASSLCPGGLPTEAFF. As DNA, the CDR3 is TGTGCCAGCAGCTTGTGCCCGGGGGGGCTACCCACTGAAGCTTTCTTT.

The V and J genes are TRBV5-1 and TRBJ2-7; 8 bases align to TRBD1. This CDR3 comprises 12 residues. Losses at the gene ends were 4 bases for V and 4 bases for J; bases not matched to a gene: 1. Germline lookup yields CDR1 SGHRS and CDR2 YFSETQ. The DNA for the CDR3 is TGCGCCAGCAGCCGGGACAGGTACGAGCAGTACTTC. As protein: CASSRDRYEQYF.

This rearrangement joins TRBV5-4 to TRBJ2-3, with no clear D. In germline, CDR1 is SGHNT, CDR2 YYREEE (reference sequence). This CDR3 spans 16 amino acids. V was cut by 2 bases and J by 0 bases, with 13 bases left in between. The CDR3 sequence: CASSFNLELSTDTQYF. The CDR3 nucleotides read TGTGCCAGCAGCTTTAATCTCGAGCTTAGCACAGATACGCAGTATTTT.

J is TRBJ1-1 and V is TRBV9, with 9 bases aligning to TRBD1. J lost 3 bases, V lost 4 bases, and 4 bases had no gene match. Germline V gene sequence: CDR1 SGDLS, CDR2 YYNGEE. This CDR3 is built from 14 residues. DNA for the CDR3: TGTGCCAGCAGCTCACAGGGGGCCGACACTGAAGCTTTCTTT. Encoded protein: CASSSQGADTEAFF.

This clone was recorded once. This sequence joins TRBV30 and TRBJ2-6, with unresolved D. The CDR3 length is 14 residues. Trimming took off 4 bases at V and 0 bases at J, with 7 bases between the two ends. From germline, CDR1 is GTSNPN and CDR2 SVGIG (reference sequence). The CDR3 nucleotides read TGTGCCTGGACCCCCGGCTCTGGGGCCAACGTCCTGACTTTC. Translation: CAWTPGSGANVLTF. The full variable domain, its missing parts supplied by reference TRBV30 and TRBJ2-6, is SQTIHQWPATLVQPVGSPLSLECTVEGTSNPNLYWYRQAAGRGLQLLFYSVGIGQISSEVPQNLSASRPQDRQFILSSKKLLLSDSGFYLCAWTPGSGANVLTFGAGSRLTVL.

This clone appeared a few times. The sample holds other DNA sequences that translate to the same CDR3. The gene calls are TRBV7-8 and TRBJ1-2, with D unclear. From germline, CDR1 is SGHVS and CDR2 FQNEAQ. The CDR3 consists of 15 residues. V dropped 1 base and J dropped 5 bases, with 14 bases sitting between them. The CDR3 protein is CASSLGEGASYGYTF. Here the CDR3 DNA reads TGTGCCAGCAGCTTAGGAGAGGGAGCCTCGTATGGCTACACCTTC.

This rearrangement joins TRBV5-1 to TRBJ1-5, with D hard to call. Germline CDR1 reads SGHRS; CDR2 reads YFSETQ. Trimming removed 0 bases from V and 2 bases from J, with 9 bases in between. The length of the CDR3 is 15 residues. CDR3 nucleotide sequence: TGCGCCAGCAGCTTGGACGGTTATGGCAATCAGCCCCAGCATTTT. Its protein product is CASSLDGYGNQPQHF.

This rearrangement joins TRBV2 to TRBJ2-1; D may be TRBD1 (8 bases). Trimming shortened V by 5 bases and J by 7 bases, and 15 bases separated the two germline ends. This CDR3 contains 14 residues. Germline-derived CDR1 and CDR2 are SNHLY and FYNNEI. Here the CDR3 DNA reads TGTGCCAGCAGTAGGGACAGGCGGGGGAATGAGCAGTTCTTC. Translated, it gives CASSRDRRGNEQFF.

The chain links TRBV6-1 to TRBJ1-2; 7 bases agree with TRBD1. CDR1 and CDR2 from the germline V gene are MNHNS and SASEGT. The CDR3 spans 13 residues. J gave up 4 bases and V 5 bases, and 4 bases lay outside the gene matches. The CDR3 bases are TGTGCCAGCAGTACGGGACAGAGCTATGGCTACACCTTC. This codes for CASSTGQSYGYTF.

The rearrangement joins TRBV7-2 to TRBJ2-5; D unresolved. The assigned J gene may be wrong: the sequence end matches TRBJ2-7 better. Germline-derived CDR1 and CDR2 are SGHTA and FQGNSA. The length of the CDR3 is 14 residues. In DNA, the CDR3 is TGTGCCAGCAGCTTAGGTGCGCACCGCGGCGAGCAGTACTTC. It yields the protein CASSLGAHRGEQYF.

The chain joins TRBV13 to TRBJ2-3; 13 bases map to TRBD2. The V segment lost 4 bases and the J segment 2 bases; nucleotides outside the gene matches: 9. This CDR3 is built from 18 residues. Germline V gene data show CDR1 as PRHDT and CDR2 as FYEKMQ (reference sequence). CDR3 nucleotide sequence: TGTGCCAGCAGCTCCCACCCGACTAGCGGGGGGATCACAGATACGCAGTATTTT. Its protein product is CASSSHPTSGGITDTQYF.

This sequence joins TRBV4-1 and TRBJ1-2, with D maybe TRBD1 (5 bases). V lost 4 bases and J lost 2, with 14 bases in between. The CDR3 consists of 15 residues. Germline loops: CDR1 MGHRA, CDR2 YSYEKL. In DNA, the CDR3 is TGCGCCAGCAGCCCGGGGGGGTTGGGGAACTATGGCTACACCTTC. Encoded protein: CASSPGGLGNYGYTF.

The chain is built from TRBV4-2 and TRBJ2-7; TRBD1 is a possible D gene (5 bases). Germline CDR1 and CDR2: LGHNA and YNFKEQ. V was shortened by 0 bases and J by 2 bases, with 14 bases between the two germline ends. The CDR3 runs 16 residues. DNA for the CDR3: TGTGCCAGCAGCCAAGAAATGGGGCACAAAGCCTACGAGCAGTACTTC. Protein product: CASSQEMGHKAYEQYF.

This chain joins TRBV5-1 and TRBJ1-1; D is ambiguous. Trimming stripped 4 bases from V and 7 bases from J, with 11 bases between. The CDR3 runs to 12 residues. CDR1 and CDR2 from the germline V gene are SGHRS and YFSETQ. CDR3 residues: CASSPGSVEAFF. Here the CDR3 DNA reads TGCGCCAGCAGCCCGGGGTCCGTTGAAGCTTTCTTT.

This chain joins TRBV7-9 and TRBJ1-2, with 7 bases fitting TRBD1. The length of the CDR3 is 14 residues. Germline CDR1 and CDR2: SEHNR and FQNEAQ (reference sequence). Losses at the gene ends were 5 bases for V and 5 bases for J; bases not matched to a gene: 8. CDR3 residues: CASSHGQASYGYTF. CDR3 in DNA: TGTGCCAGCAGCCATGGACAGGCCTCTTATGGCTACACCTTC.

The chain couples TRBV7-6 to TRBJ2-5; D may be TRBD1 (6 bases). CDR1 and CDR2 from the germline V gene are SGHVS and FNYEAQ. The CDR3 totals 13 residues. The V gene lost 5 bases and the J gene lost 3 bases, with 10 bases spanning the gap. The CDR3: CASSPKGEETQYF. CDR3 sequence (DNA): TGTGCCAGCAGCCCAAAGGGGGAAGAGACCCAGTACTTC. Based on the CDR3 plus reference TRBV7-6 and TRBJ2-5, the full variable domain is GAGVSQSPRYKVTKRGQDVALRCDPISGHVSLYWYRQALGQGPEFLTYFNYEAQQDKSGLPNDRFSAERPEGSISTLTIQRTEQRDSAMYRCASSPKGEETQYFGPGTRLLVL.

This clone was counted only a few times. The chain recombines TRBV5-1 with TRBJ1-6; a weak D match, TRBD1 (5 bases). The germline CDR1 and CDR2 sequences are SGHRS and YFSETQ. Trimming removed 3 bases from V and 5 bases from J, with 12 bases in between. CDR3 size: 15 residues. In nucleotides, the CDR3 is TGCGCCAGCAGCTCCCTGGACACCCATAATTCACCCCTCCACTTT. It translates to CASSSLDTHNSPLHF.

The chain couples TRBV18 to TRBJ1-2, with D tentatively TRBD1 (6 bases). The CDR3 has 15 residues. The V end was cut by 0 bases, the J end by 3 bases, with 11 bases between. Germline V lookup: CDR1 KGHSH, CDR2 LQKENI. The CDR3 DNA reads TGTGCCAGCTCACCACCGGGGGGGCGCTACTATGGCTACACCTTC. Its protein is CASSPPGGRYYGYTF.

This clone was found once. This chain uses TRBV12-1 with TRBJ2-5; the table's TRBD1 call for D was not verified on the DNA. TRBV12-1 is tagged as a pseudogene. This CDR3 spans 17 amino acids. The CDR3 loop reads CASSSGMGQIHQETQYF. The DNA for the CDR3 is TGTGCCAGCAGCTCTGGGATGGGACAGATACACCAAGAGACCCAGTACTTC.

As regards this clone: In the same sample, other DNA sequences code for this CDR3. The V gene is TRBV9, the J gene TRBJ2-1, with TRBD1 as a possible D gene (6 bases). V lost 0 bases to trimming and J lost 0 bases, with 10 bases between them. The CDR3 is made up of 16 amino acids. CDR1 is SGDLS and CDR2 is YYNGEE in the germline V gene. CDR3 residues: CASSVAGTPSYNEQFF. DNA for the CDR3: TGTGCCAGCAGCGTAGCTGGGACACCCTCCTACAATGAGCAGTTCTTC.

The V call is TRBV19, the J call TRBJ2-1; possibly TRBD1 for D (7 bases). In germline, CDR1 is LNHDA, CDR2 SQIVND (reference sequence). V lost 5 bases and J lost 15, with 23 bases in between. This CDR3 spans 14 amino acids. CDR3 in DNA: TGTGCCAGTAGTCCCTCCTTTCACAGGGGAGGAACGTTCTTC. This translates into CASSPSFHRGGTFF. The full variable domain, with the rest looked up from reference TRBV19 and TRBJ2-1, is DGGITQSPKYLFRKEGQNVTLSCEQNLNHDAMYWYRQDPGQGLRLIYYSQIVNDFQKGDIAEGYSVSREKKESFPLTVTSAQKNPTAFYLCASSPSFHRGGTFFGPGTRLTVL.

The chain carries TRBV4-1 and TRBJ1-2, with D unclear. V gave up 2 bases and J gave up 2 bases, with 18 bases separating them. Germline-derived CDR1 and CDR2 are MGHRA and YSYEKL. The CDR3 is made up of 17 amino acids. The CDR3 loop reads CASSQSSIEGANYGYTF. CDR3 nucleotides: TGCGCCAGCAGCCAAAGTTCCATAGAGGGAGCGAACTATGGCTACACCTTC.

The V call is TRBV9, the J call TRBJ2-2; 8 nucleotides agree with TRBD1. Losses at the gene ends were 0 bases for V and 5 bases for J; bases not matched to a gene: 3. Germline values: CDR1 SGDLS, CDR2 YYNGEE. The CDR3 contains 15 residues. This CDR3 is CASSVEGQETGELFF. The CDR3 region has the DNA TGTGCCAGCAGCGTAGAGGGACAGGAAACCGGGGAGCTGTTTTTT.